Below, 29 T cell receptor beta chains from the same sample are listed, as sequenced in a study of OX40 agonist ivuxolimab in advanced cancers. The library was made by the immunoSEQ multiplex PCR assay. Drawn from immuneACCESS, this table holds only the in-frame rearrangements with V and J called that TCRdb kept. Clones are partly lost; checked studies trace under half to an unresolved V gene and leave the rest unexplained. The sample has 62,000 or so clones on record, about 85% of them singletons. Of the sample, roughly 3.5% falls within the top ten clones. This sample comprised CD4+ or CD8+ T cells sorted from blood, obtained in a trial of the OX40 agonist ivuxolimab. Receptor source: an adult with an advanced solid tumor such as melanoma, head and neck, liver or kidney cancer.

This chain connects TRBV5-1 to TRBJ1-2, with D tentatively TRBD1 (5 bases). CDR3 length: 14 amino acids. Germline V gene lookup returns CDR1 SGHRS and CDR2 YFSETQ. Trimming removed 0 bases at V and 2 bases at J, with 8 bases between. DNA of the CDR3: TGCGCCAGCAGCTTGGGCGGGGACAACTATGGCTACACCTTC. Translation gives CASSLGGDNYGYTF.

The chain joins TRBV6-1 to TRBJ2-1, with no clear D. The CDR3 is 14 residues long. CDR1 is MNHNS, CDR2 SASEGT, per germline. V lost 1 base and J lost 10, with 14 bases in between. CDR3 sequence (DNA): TGTGCCAGCAGTGAAGATGGTAGCTTCAGGGAGCAGTTCTTC. This translates into CASSEDGSFREQFF.

The chain couples TRBV5-1 to TRBJ1-1; D is undetermined. Germline CDR1 SGHRS, CDR2 YFSETQ. V dropped 4 bases and J dropped 1 base, with 11 bases sitting between them. The CDR3 is 14 amino acids. The CDR3 is CASSRPGANTEAFF. In DNA, the CDR3 is TGCGCCAGCAGCCGACCCGGAGCGAACACTGAAGCTTTCTTT.

This clone was counted a few times. This chain connects TRBV6-1 to TRBJ2-7; the D is unclear. Trimming pared 1 base from V and 2 bases from J, leaving 6 bases between. In germline, CDR1 is MNHNS, CDR2 SASEGT. This CDR3 contains 13 residues. CDR3 protein: CASSEGKPYEQYF. The CDR3 DNA sequence: TGTGCCAGCAGTGAAGGGAAACCCTACGAGCAGTACTTC.

V gene TRBV7-2 combines with J gene TRBJ1-4, with a tentative D call TRBD1 (5 bases). Germline V gives CDR1 SGHTA, CDR2 FQGNSA. CDR3 length equals 13 residues. V lost 5 bases, J lost 8 bases, and 12 bases lay in between. Here the CDR3 reads CASSQTGGEKLFF. The DNA of the CDR3 is TGTGCCAGCAGCCAGACTGGGGGGGAAAAACTGTTTTTT.

The genes are TRBV28 and TRBJ1-5; D is possibly TRBD1 (6 bases). CDR3 size: 15 residues. CDR1 and CDR2 (germline): MDHEN, SYDVKM. V was shortened by 1 base and J by 5 bases, with 12 bases between the two germline ends. The CDR3 here is CASSLFWGAHQPQHF. The DNA for the CDR3 is TGTGCCAGCAGTTTATTTTGGGGGGCCCATCAGCCCCAGCATTTT.

The V and J genes are TRBV18 and TRBJ2-7, with 9 bases aligning to TRBD1. V shed 4 bases and J 2 bases; nucleotides not matched to a gene: 6. Germline CDR1 KGHSH, CDR2 LQKENI. The CDR3 contains 15 residues. The CDR3 spells CASSLEQGAPYEQYF. The CDR3 coding sequence is TGTGCCAGCTCACTAGAACAGGGGGCCCCCTACGAGCAGTACTTC.

The chain combines TRBV11-3 with TRBJ2-3, with D hard to call. Per germline, CDR1 SGHNT and CDR2 YENEEA. Trimming took 5 bases from V and 1 from J, leaving 13 bases between them. The CDR3 length is 15 residues. In DNA form, the CDR3 reads TGTGCCAGCAGCAGCCCCTTTCGGGGCACAGATACGCAGTATTTT. Its translation is CASSSPFRGTDTQYF.

This clone has more than one count but fewer than ten. The chain carries TRBV18 and TRBJ2-1, with 7 bases that match TRBD2. The V and J ends lost 2 bases and 6 bases, in that order; junction bases with no gene match: 10. This CDR3 is built from 16 residues. The germline V gene has CDR1 KGHSH and CDR2 LQKENI. The CDR3 coding sequence is TGTGCCAGCTCACCATGGCAGGGAGGGAGGTTCAATGAGCAGTTCTTC. This encodes CASSPWQGGRFNEQFF.

The V and J genes are TRBV9 and TRBJ2-2; D possibly corresponds to TRBD2 (6 bases). Germline CDR1 and CDR2: SGDLS and YYNGEE. V was cut by 4 bases and J by 2 bases, with 12 bases left in between. The CDR3 length is 15 residues. CDR3: CASSPWDFNTGELFF. The CDR3 bases are TGTGCCAGCAGCCCCTGGGACTTTAACACCGGGGAGCTGTTTTTT.

In this sample, this clone turned up a few times. The chain recombines TRBV5-1 with TRBJ1-1; D unclear. Looked up from germline, CDR1 is SGHRS and CDR2 is YFSETQ. The CDR3 sequence is 15 residues long. Between the trimmed V and J ends, which lost 4 bases and 0 bases, there was a span of 13 bases. Here the CDR3 reads CASSLPSVLNTEAFF. CDR3 DNA: TGCGCCAGCAGCCTGCCCTCGGTCCTGAACACTGAAGCTTTCTTT.

V and J are TRBV19 and TRBJ2-5, with D possibly called TRBD1 or TRBD2 (5 bases each). Germline V gene sequence: CDR1 LNHDA, CDR2 SQIVND (reference sequence). Trimming shortened V by 6 bases and J by 5 bases, and 19 bases separated the two germline ends. This CDR3 contains 15 residues. The CDR3 nucleotides read TGTGCCAGTAGCACCTCTCTTGGGGGAGATGAGACCCAGTACTTC. Its translation: CASSTSLGGDETQYF.

This chain joins TRBV9 and TRBJ1-1; unclear D gene. The CDR3 is made up of 13 amino acids. In germline, CDR1 is SGDLS, CDR2 YYNGEE. With 0 bases removed from V and 3 bases from J, the gap between germline ends came to 6 bases. Here the CDR3 DNA reads TGTGCCAGCAGCGTAGGCGGGGACACTGAAGCTTTCTTT. Amino acid sequence: CASSVGGDTEAFF.

This clone has a single count. The V gene is TRBV11-2, the J gene TRBJ1-3; 7 nucleotides line up with TRBD1. The V gene's germline CDR1 is SGHAT and CDR2 FQNNGV. Unmatched junction bases numbered 4, after V lost 1 base and J lost 10 bases. The CDR3 has 13 amino acids. The CDR3: CASSLGQGQTIYF. CDR3 nucleotides: TGTGCCAGCAGCTTAGGACAGGGTCAGACCATATATTTT.

This chain joins TRBV2 and TRBJ2-2, with no clear D. Germline CDR1 SNHLY, CDR2 FYNNEI. The CDR3 is 16 amino acids. V gave up 8 bases and J gave up 1 base, with 17 bases separating them. The CDR3 DNA is TGTGCCAGCCGGGCTGCCAACCAGCTGAACACCGGGGAGCTGTTTTTT. This gives the protein CASRAANQLNTGELFF.

J is TRBJ2-7 and V is TRBV5-4; D may be TRBD2 (7 bases). Trimming left V 4 bases short and J 0 bases short, with 29 bases between. This CDR3 has 20 amino acids. Germline V gene sequence: CDR1 SGHNT, CDR2 YYREEE (reference sequence). CDR3: CASSLPTGRVGGGGSYEQYF. The CDR3 DNA sequence: TGTGCCAGCAGCCTTCCAACTGGTCGGGTGGGAGGGGGTGGCTCCTACGAGCAGTACTTC. The complete variable domain, with remaining parts taken from reference TRBV5-4 and TRBJ2-7, reads ETGVTQSPTHLIKTRGQQVTLRCSSQSGHNTVSWYQQALGQGPQFIFQYYREEENGRGNFPPRFSGLQFPNYSSELNVNALELDDSALYLCASSLPTGRVGGGGSYEQYFGPGTRLTVT.

The chain couples TRBV5-6 to TRBJ2-7; no clear D gene. Germline V lookup: CDR1 SGHDT, CDR2 YYEEEE. This CDR3 is 11 amino acids long. V was clipped by 0 bases and J by 9 bases, with 7 bases between them. Here the CDR3 DNA reads TGTGCCAGCAGCTTGGGATGGGGGCAGTACTTC. It encodes CASSLGWGQYF. Full variable domain (remainder filled in from reference TRBV5-6 and TRBJ2-7): DAGVTQSPTHLIKTRGQQVTLRCSPKSGHDTVSWYQQALGQGPQFIFQYYEEEERQRGNFPDRFSGHQFPNYSSELNVNALLLGDSALYLCASSLGWGQYFGPGTRLTVT.

The rearrangement links TRBV10-1 to TRBJ2-5; D gene ambiguous. The CDR3 is made up of 13 amino acids. The V gene's germline CDR1 is WNHNN and CDR2 SYGVQD (reference sequence). V was trimmed by 5 bases and J by 1 base, leaving 8 bases between them. CDR3 DNA: TGCGCCAGCAGTAAGGACCTCCAAGAGACCCAGTACTTC. Translating it yields CASSKDLQETQYF.

The V and J genes are TRBV7-9 and TRBJ2-3, with 8 nucleotides matching TRBD2. V was pared by 5 bases and J by 1 base, with 14 bases of the junction left unmatched. CDR1 and CDR2 from the germline V gene are SEHNR and FQNEAQ (reference sequence). The CDR3 is 18 residues long. The CDR3 DNA reads TGTGCCAGCAGCCACGAGAGGAGCGGGAGAGGTGGCACAGATACGCAGTATTTT. This gives the protein CASSHERSGRGGTDTQYF.

V is TRBV6-5 and J is TRBJ2-5; a possible D gene is TRBD2 (5 bases). The CDR3 spans 13 residues. Germline values: CDR1 MNHEY, CDR2 SVGAGI. V was trimmed by 6 bases and J by 3 bases, leaving 11 bases between them. CDR3 loop: CASSLGLEETQYF. CDR3 DNA sequence: TGTGCCAGCAGCCTCGGACTTGAAGAGACCCAGTACTTC.

V is TRBV5-4 and J is TRBJ1-3; a possible D gene is TRBD1 (5 bases). Germline V gene lookup returns CDR1 SGHNT and CDR2 YYREEE (reference sequence). The CDR3 runs 14 residues. V dropped 1 base and J dropped 4 bases, with 9 bases sitting between them. CDR3 in amino acids: CASSLRGSGNTIYF. The CDR3 DNA reads TGTGCCAGCAGCTTGCGGGGCTCGGGAAACACCATATATTTT.

The genes are TRBV18 and TRBJ1-2; D is uncertain. The CDR3 spans 13 residues. V shed 3 bases and J shed 2 bases, with 7 bases lying between them. CDR1 is KGHSH, CDR2 LQKENI, per germline. CDR3 amino acids: CASSPGNNYGYTF. CDR3 nucleotides: TGTGCCAGCTCACCCGGAAACAACTATGGCTACACCTTC.

This clone occurred once. The chain couples TRBV10-3 to TRBJ2-1; TRBD2 might be the D (5 bases). Germline assignment: CDR1 ENHRY and CDR2 SYGVKD. The CDR3 extends over 13 amino acids. V was pared by 2 bases and J by 5 bases, with 7 bases between. CDR3 in amino acids: CAISEAGNNEQFF. The CDR3 bases are TGTGCCATCAGTGAGGCCGGGAACAATGAGCAGTTCTTC.

This chain joins TRBV11-2 and TRBJ2-2; D perhaps matches TRBD2 (6 bases). The V end was cut by 5 bases, the J end by 6 bases, with 16 bases between. The CDR3 covers 15 residues. Germline V lookup: CDR1 SGHAT, CDR2 FQNNGV. CDR3 in DNA: TGTGCCAGCAGCCCCCTAGTCGGGGAGGCCGGGGAGCTGTTTTTT. As protein: CASSPLVGEAGELFF.

This clone was found once. This chain connects TRBV19 to TRBJ2-7, with 9 nucleotides matching TRBD1. The CDR3 has 16 amino acids. The V and J ends lost 4 bases and 1 base, in that order; junction bases with no gene match: 8. CDR1 is LNHDA, CDR2 SQIVND, per germline (reference sequence). Here the CDR3 reads CASSKRPGQGSYEQYF. CDR3 nucleotides: TGTGCCAGTAGTAAGAGACCGGGACAGGGTTCCTACGAGCAGTACTTC.

This chain links TRBV18 with TRBJ2-2, with 8 bases identical to TRBD2. Germline-derived CDR1 and CDR2 are KGHSH and LQKENI. After removal of 4 bases from V and 1 base from J, the junction contained 5 bases not matched to a gene. The CDR3 has 16 amino acids. CDR3 DNA: TGTGCCAGCTCACTAACCGGGACTAGGAACACCGGGGAGCTGTTTTTT. Translated, it gives CASSLTGTRNTGELFF.

This rearrangement joins TRBV7-8 to TRBJ1-2; D ambiguous. This CDR3 is built from 14 residues. From germline, CDR1 is SGHVS and CDR2 FQNEAQ. With 5 bases removed from V and 4 bases from J, the gap between germline ends came to 14 bases. This chain's CDR3 is CASSPSKTLYGYTF. CDR3 sequence (DNA): TGTGCCAGCAGCCCCAGTAAGACCCTCTATGGCTACACCTTC.

This clone has only one observation. The junction departs from the called germline gene at one end, perhaps through a read error. The CDR3 loop reads CASSEAPGTIQVF. The CDR3 nucleotides are TGTGCCAGCAGTGAAGCTCCGGGGACCATCCAGGTCTTC. The rearrangement uses TRBV6-1 and TRBJ2-1, with D perhaps matching TRBD1 or TRBD2 (5 bases each). CDR1 is MNHNS and CDR2 is SASEGT in the germline V gene. The CDR3 contains 13 residues.

This chain uses TRBV27 with TRBJ2-3, with D perhaps TRBD1 (6 bases). The CDR3 spans 16 residues. V lost 5 bases to trimming and J lost 0 bases, with 15 bases between them. Germline V gene lookup returns CDR1 MNHEY and CDR2 SMNVEV (reference sequence). The CDR3, as DNA: TGTGCCAGCAGTCTCTACAGGGCCGCTAGCACAGATACGCAGTATTTT. Amino acid sequence: CASSLYRAASTDTQYF.